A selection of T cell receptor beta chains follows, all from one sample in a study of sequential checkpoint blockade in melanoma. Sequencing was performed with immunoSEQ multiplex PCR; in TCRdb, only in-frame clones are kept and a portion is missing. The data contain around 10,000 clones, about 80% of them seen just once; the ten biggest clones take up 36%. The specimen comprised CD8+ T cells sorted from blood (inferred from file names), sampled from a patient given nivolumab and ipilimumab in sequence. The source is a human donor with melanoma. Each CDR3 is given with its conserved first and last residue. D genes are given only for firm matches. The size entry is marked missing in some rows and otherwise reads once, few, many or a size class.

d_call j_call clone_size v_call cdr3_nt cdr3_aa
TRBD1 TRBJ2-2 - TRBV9 TGTGCCAGCACATCCGGGACAGGGAACACCGGGGAGCTGTTTTTT CASTSGTGNTGELFF
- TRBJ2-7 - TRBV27 TGTGCCAGCAGTTTACCAGGATCCTACGAGCAGTACTTC CASSLPGSYEQYF
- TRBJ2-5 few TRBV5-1 TGCGCCAGCAGCCCACGGGGGGCCCTTCAAGAGACCCAGTACTTC CASSPRGALQETQYF
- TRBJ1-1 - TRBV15 TGTGCCACCAGCACCGGCGGGGGGGCGGACACTGAAGCTTTCTTT CATSTGGGADTEAFF
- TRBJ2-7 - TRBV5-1 TGCGCCAGCGGCGCGGGGACGGGCTACGAGCAGTACTTC CASGAGTGYEQYF
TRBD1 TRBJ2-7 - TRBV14 TGTGCCAGCAGCCAAGGGACAGGGCTCGAGCAGTACTTC CASSQGTGLEQYF
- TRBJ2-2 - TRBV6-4 TGTGCCAGCAGTGAACAGGGACACACCGGGGAGCTGTTTTTT CASSEQGHTGELFF
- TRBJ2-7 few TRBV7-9 TGTGCCAGCAGGAAAACAACCGTGCCTCCCTACGAGCAGTACTTC CASRKTTVPPYEQYF
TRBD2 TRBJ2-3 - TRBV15 TGTGCCACCAGACCTAGCGGGAGTAGGACAGATACGCAGTATTTT CATRPSGSRTDTQYF
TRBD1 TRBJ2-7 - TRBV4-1 TGCGCCAGCAGCCACTCGACAGGGAGCTACGAGCAGTACTTC CASSHSTGSYEQYF
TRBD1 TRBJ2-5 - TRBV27 TGTGCCAGCAGTCTTATGCGTCCGGGACAGGGGTCGCTGTGGCCGGAGACCCAGTACTTC CASSLMRPGQGSLWPETQYF
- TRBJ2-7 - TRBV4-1 TGCGCCAGCAGCCAAGAGAGGCAAAGCTCCTACGAGCAGTACTTC CASSQERQSSYEQYF
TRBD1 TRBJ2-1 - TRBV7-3 TGTGCCAGCAGCTTAAAGGCTGGGACAGAAGGCTACAATGAGCAGTTCTTC CASSLKAGTEGYNEQFF
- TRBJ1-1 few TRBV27 TGTGCCAGCAGTTATACAGGGTCGAACACTGAAGCTTTCTTT CASSYTGSNTEAFF
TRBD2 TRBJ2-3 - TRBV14 TGTGCCAGCAGCCCCCTTCGGACTAGCGGGACAAGCACAGATACGCAGTATTTT CASSPLRTSGTSTDTQYF